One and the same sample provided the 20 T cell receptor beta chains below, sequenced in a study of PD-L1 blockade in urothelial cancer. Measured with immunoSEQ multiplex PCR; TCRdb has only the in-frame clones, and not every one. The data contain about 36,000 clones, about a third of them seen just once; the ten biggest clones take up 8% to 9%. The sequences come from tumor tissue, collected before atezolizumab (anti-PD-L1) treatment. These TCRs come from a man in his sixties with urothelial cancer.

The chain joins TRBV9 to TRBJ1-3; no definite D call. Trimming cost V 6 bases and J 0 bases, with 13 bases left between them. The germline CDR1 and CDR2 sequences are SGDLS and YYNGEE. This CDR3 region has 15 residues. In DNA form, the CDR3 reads TGTGCCAGCACCGACGGGGAGGCCTCTGGAAACACCATATATTTT. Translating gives CASTDGEASGNTIYF.

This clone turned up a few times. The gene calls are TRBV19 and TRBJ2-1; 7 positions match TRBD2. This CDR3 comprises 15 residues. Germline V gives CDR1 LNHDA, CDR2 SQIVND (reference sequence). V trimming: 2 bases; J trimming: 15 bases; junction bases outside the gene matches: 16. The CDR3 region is CASSIRGSVVSSTFF. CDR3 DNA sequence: TGTGCCAGTAGTATACGCGGGAGCGTGGTCTCTAGCACGTTCTTC.

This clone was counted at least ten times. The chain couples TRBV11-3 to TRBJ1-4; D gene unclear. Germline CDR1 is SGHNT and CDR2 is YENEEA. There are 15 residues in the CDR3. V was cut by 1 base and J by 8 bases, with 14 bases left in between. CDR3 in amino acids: CASSLVGDRREKLFF. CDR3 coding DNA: TGTGCCAGCAGCTTAGTCGGGGATCGTCGGGAAAAACTGTTTTTT.

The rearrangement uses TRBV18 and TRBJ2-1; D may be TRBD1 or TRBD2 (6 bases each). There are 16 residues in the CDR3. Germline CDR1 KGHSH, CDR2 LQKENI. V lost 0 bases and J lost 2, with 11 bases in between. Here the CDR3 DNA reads TGTGCCAGCTCACCACCGCGACGGGGGCCCTACAATGAGCAGTTCTTC. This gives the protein CASSPPRRGPYNEQFF.

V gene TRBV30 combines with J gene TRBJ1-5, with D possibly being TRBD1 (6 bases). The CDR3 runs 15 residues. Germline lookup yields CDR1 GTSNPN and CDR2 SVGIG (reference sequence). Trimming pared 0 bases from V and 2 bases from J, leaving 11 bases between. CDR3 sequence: CAWSVQGNGNQPQHF. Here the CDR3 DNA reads TGTGCCTGGAGTGTACAGGGAAATGGCAATCAGCCCCAGCATTTT.

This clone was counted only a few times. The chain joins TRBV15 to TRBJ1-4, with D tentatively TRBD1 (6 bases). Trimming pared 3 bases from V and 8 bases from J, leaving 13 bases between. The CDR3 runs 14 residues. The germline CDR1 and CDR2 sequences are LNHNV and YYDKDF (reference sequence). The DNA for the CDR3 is TGTGCCACCAGCAGGGAGAGTCAGGGGGAAAAACTGTTTTTT. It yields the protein CATSRESQGEKLFF. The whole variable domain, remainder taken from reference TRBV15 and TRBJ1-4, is DAMVIQNPRYQVTQFGKPVTLSCSQTLNHNVMYWYQQKSSQAPKLLFHYYDKDFNNEADTPDNFQSRRPNTSFCFLDIRSPGLGDTAMYLCATSRESQGEKLFFGSGTQLSVL.

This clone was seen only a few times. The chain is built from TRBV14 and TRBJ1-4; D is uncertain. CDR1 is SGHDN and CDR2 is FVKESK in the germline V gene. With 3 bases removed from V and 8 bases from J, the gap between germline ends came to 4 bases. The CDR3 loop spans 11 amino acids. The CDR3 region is CASSQYEKLFF. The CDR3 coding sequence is TGTGCCAGCAGCCAGTACGAAAAACTGTTTTTT.

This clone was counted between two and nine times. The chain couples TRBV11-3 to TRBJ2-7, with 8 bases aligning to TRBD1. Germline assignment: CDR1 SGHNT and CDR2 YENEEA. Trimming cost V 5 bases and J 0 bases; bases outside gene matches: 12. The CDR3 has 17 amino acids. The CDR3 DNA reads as TGTGCCAGCAGCCTGGACAGGGTTAGGATGAGCTCCTACGAGCAGTACTTC. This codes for CASSLDRVRMSSYEQYF.

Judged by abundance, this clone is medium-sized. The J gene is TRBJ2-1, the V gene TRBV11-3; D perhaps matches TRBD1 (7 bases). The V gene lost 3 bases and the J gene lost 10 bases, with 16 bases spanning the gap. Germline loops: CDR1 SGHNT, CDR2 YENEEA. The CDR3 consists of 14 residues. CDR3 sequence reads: CASSFSGGLYEQFF. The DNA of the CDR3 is TGTGCCAGCAGCTTCTCAGGGGGGCTATACGAGCAGTTCTTC.

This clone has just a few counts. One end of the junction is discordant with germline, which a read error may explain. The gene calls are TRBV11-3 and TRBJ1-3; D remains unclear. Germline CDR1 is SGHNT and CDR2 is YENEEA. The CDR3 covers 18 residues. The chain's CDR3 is CARSLRPSDGISGNTIYF. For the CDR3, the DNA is TGTGCCAGAAGCTTACGACCCAGTGATGGCATCTCTGGAAACACCATATATTTT.

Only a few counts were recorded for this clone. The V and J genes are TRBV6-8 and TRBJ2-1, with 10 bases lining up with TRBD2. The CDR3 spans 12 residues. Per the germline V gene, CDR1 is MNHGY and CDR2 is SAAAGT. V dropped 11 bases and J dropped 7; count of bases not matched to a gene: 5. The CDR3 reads CAGSGGYNEQFF. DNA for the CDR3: TGTGCCGGTAGCGGGGGGTATAATGAGCAGTTCTTC.

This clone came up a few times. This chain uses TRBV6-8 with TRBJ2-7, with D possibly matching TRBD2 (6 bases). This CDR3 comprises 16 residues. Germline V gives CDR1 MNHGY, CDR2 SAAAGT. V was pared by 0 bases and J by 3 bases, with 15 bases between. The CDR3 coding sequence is TGTGCCAGCAGTTACTCCTTAGCCCGCGGGGACTACGAGCAGTACTTC. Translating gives CASSYSLARGDYEQYF.

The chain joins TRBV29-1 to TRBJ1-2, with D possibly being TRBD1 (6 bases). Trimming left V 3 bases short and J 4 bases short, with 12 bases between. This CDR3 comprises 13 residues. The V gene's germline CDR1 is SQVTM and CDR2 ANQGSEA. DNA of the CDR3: TGCAGCGTTGACCAACAGGGCCCCTATGGCTACACCTTC. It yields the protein CSVDQQGPYGYTF.

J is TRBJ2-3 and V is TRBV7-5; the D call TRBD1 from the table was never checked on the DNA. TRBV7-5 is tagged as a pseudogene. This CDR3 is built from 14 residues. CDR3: CASSLGQSTDTQYF. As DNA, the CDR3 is TGTGCCAGCAGCTTAGGACAGAGCACAGATACGCAGTATTTT.

CDR3 nucleotide sequence: TGCGCCAGCAGTGAGTCCAGGGAGTGGGACGAGCAGTACTTC. Its translation is CASSESREWDEQYF. The genes are TRBV10-2 and TRBJ2-7; D is perhaps TRBD1 or TRBD2 (5 bases each). Germline V gene lookup returns CDR1 WSHSY and CDR2 SAAADI. The CDR3 totals 14 residues. Between the trimmed V and J ends, which lost 0 bases and 5 bases, there was a span of 11 bases.

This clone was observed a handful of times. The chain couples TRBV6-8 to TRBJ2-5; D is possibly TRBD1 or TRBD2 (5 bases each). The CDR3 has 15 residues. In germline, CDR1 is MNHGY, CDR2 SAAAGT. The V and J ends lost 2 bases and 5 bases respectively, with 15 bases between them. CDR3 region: CASSYIVGARETQYF. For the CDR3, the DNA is TGTGCCAGCAGTTACATTGTCGGGGCGCGGGAGACCCAGTACTTC.

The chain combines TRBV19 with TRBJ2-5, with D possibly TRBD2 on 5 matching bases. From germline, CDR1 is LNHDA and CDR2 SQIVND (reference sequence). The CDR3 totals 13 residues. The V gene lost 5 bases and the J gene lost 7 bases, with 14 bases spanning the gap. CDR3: CASSSWAAGTQYF. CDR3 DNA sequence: TGTGCCAGTAGTTCGTGGGCGGCGGGGACCCAGTACTTC.

Here the CDR3 reads CASSSGTGLNQPQHF. In nucleotides, the CDR3 is TGTGCCAGCAGTAGTGGGACAGGACTAAATCAGCCCCAGCATTTT. The chain uses TRBV28 and TRBJ1-5, with 8 bases identical to TRBD1. The CDR3 is made up of 15 amino acids. V lost 5 bases to trimming and J lost 4 bases; unmatched junction nucleotides: 7. Germline CDR1 reads MDHEN; CDR2 reads SYDVKM. Variable domain in full (rest from reference TRBV28 and TRBJ1-5): DVKVTQSSRYLVKRTGEKVFLECVQDMDHENMFWYRQDPGLGLRLIYFSYDVKMKEKGDIPEGYSVSREKKERFSLILESASTNQTSMYLCASSSGTGLNQPQHFGDGTRLSIL.

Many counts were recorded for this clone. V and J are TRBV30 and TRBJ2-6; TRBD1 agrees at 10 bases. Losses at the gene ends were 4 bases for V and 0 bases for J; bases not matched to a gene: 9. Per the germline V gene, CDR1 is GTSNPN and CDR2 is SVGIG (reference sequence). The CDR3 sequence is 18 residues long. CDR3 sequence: CAWIAGDRGLSGANVLTF. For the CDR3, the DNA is TGTGCCTGGATCGCTGGGGACAGGGGCCTCTCTGGGGCCAACGTCCTGACTTTC. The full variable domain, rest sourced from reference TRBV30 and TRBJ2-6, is SQTIHQWPATLVQPVGSPLSLECTVEGTSNPNLYWYRQAAGRGLQLLFYSVGIGQISSEVPQNLSASRPQDRQFILSSKKLLLSDSGFYLCAWIAGDRGLSGANVLTFGAGSRLTVL.

CDR3 protein: CASSQRGQGNMKGEQYF. In DNA, the CDR3 is TGTGCCAGCAGCCAACGCGGACAGGGGAATATGAAGGGCGAGCAGTACTTC. The V and J genes are TRBV28 and TRBJ2-7, with 9 bases matching TRBD1. Germline CDR1 is MDHEN and CDR2 is SYDVKM. CDR3 size: 17 residues. V shed 6 bases and J 6 bases; nucleotides not matched to a gene: 18.